One sample yielded the 6 T cell receptor beta chains listed below, sequenced in a study of blood T cells in healthy people across ages. A second PCR, run for about 7 to 11 cycles, used a sample-barcoded 5' primer plus a J-beta primer mix. Each CDR3 protein gets one entry after TCRdb re-called the 5' RACE reads with MiXCR. The sample lists hundreds of thousands of distinct CDR3 sequences, roughly 49% occurring once. The sample was blood. These receptors came from an older woman in good health.

V usage is TRBV6-2 or TRBV6-3 and J usage is TRBJ1-5; TRBD1 is a possible D gene (5 bases). CDR3 length: 15 residues. Per the germline V gene, CDR1 is MNHEY and CDR2 is SVGEGT. Trimming left V 6 bases short and J 4 bases short, with 16 bases between. The CDR3 protein is CASSPPGISNQPQHF. CDR3 in DNA: TGTGCCAGCAGCCCCCCAGGGATTTCGAATCAGCCCCAGCATTTT.

V and J are TRBV5-1 and TRBJ2-1; tentatively, D is TRBD2 (6 bases). This CDR3 comprises 14 residues. Germline V lookup: CDR1 SGHRS, CDR2 YFSETQ. V was cut by 5 bases and J by 3 bases, with 12 bases left in between. In DNA, the CDR3 is TGCGCCAGCAGTTATAGCGGCTACTACAATGAGCAGTTCTTC. Amino acid sequence: CASSYSGYYNEQFF.

Only a few counts were recorded for this clonotype. The rearrangement joins TRBV9 to TRBJ2-1, with D unresolved. CDR3 length: 14 amino acids. Germline V gene data show CDR1 as SGDLS and CDR2 as YYNGEE. Deletions cut 0 bases from V and 6 bases from J, with 10 bases between. CDR3 sequence: CASSVAGMTNEQFF. CDR3 DNA: TGTGCCAGCAGCGTAGCGGGTATGACCAATGAGCAGTTCTTC.

The rearrangement links TRBV5-1 to TRBJ2-1; the match to TRBD2 covers 8 bases. Germline values: CDR1 SGHRS, CDR2 YFSETQ. V shed 6 bases and J 5 bases; nucleotides not matched to a gene: 4. The CDR3 spans 13 residues. CDR3 loop: CASNRAGDNEQFF. The CDR3 DNA reads as TGCGCCAGCAATCGAGCGGGGGACAATGAGCAGTTCTTC. The complete variable domain, with remaining parts taken from reference TRBV5-1 and TRBJ2-1, reads KAGVTQTPRYLIKTRGQQVTLSCSPISGHRSVSWYQQTPGQGLQFLFEYFSETQRNKGNFPGRFSGRQFSNSRSEMNVSTLELGDSALYLCASNRAGDNEQFFGPGTRLTVL.

The chain joins TRBV24-1 to TRBJ2-1; 8 bases agree with TRBD2. The CDR3 covers 16 residues. CDR1 is KGHDR and CDR2 is SFDVKD in the germline V gene. J gave up 0 bases and V 0 bases, and 0 bases lay outside the gene matches. CDR3 nucleotides: TGTGCCACCAGTGATTTGACTAGCGGCTCCTACAATGAGCAGTTCTTC. It is translated as CATSDLTSGSYNEQFF.

The CDR3 region is CASSVGPLTNYGYTF. DNA for the CDR3: TGTGCCAGCAGCGTGGGGCCTTTAACTAACTATGGCTACACCTTC. This sequence joins TRBV9 and TRBJ1-2, with D possibly being TRBD1 (5 bases). Per the germline V gene, CDR1 is SGDLS and CDR2 is YYNGEE. CDR3 size: 15 residues. V lost 2 bases and J 0 bases, leaving 11 bases between the germline ends.